The clone carrying this T cell receptor (beta chain) was found once. Antigen unknown. The sample comes from a study of cytomegalovirus exposure and HLA in healthy donors. Germline V gene sequence: CDR1 SEHNR, CDR2 FQNEAQ (reference sequence). This CDR3 is built from 13 residues. Trimming pared 5 bases from V and 1 base from J, leaving 8 bases between. It was with 60 Vbeta and 13 Jbeta primers that the PCR ran. Sequencing was performed with immunoSEQ multiplex PCR; in TCRdb, only in-frame clones are kept and a portion is missing. The table lists 200,000 or so clones, roughly 87% of them singletons. Study-wide results and limits: High sensitivity and specificity were reportedly achieved when the classifier diagnosed cytomegalovirus status. Beyond CMV serostatus, there was no information to go on about immune exposure. Association of fewer than 20,000 TCR beta sequences with HLA alleles was found at 0.05 false discovery rate in a later analysis. Because they were indistinguishable, some V segments, including TRBV6-2 and TRBV6-3, were excluded.

This TCR derives from a girl in the first two years of life in good health and CMV-seronegative. The specimen was PBMCs. The chain links TRBV7-9 to TRBJ1-1; D might be TRBD1 (6 bases). CDR3 protein: CASSVTGNTEAFF. Here the CDR3 DNA reads TGTGCCAGCAGCGTGACAGGGAACACTGAAGCTTTCTTT.